The entry below describes one T cell receptor beta chain. Sequence at one end of the junction differs from germline and may be a read error. There are 12 residues in the CDR3. CDR1 is SGHNT, CDR2 YYREEE, per germline (reference sequence). TCR alpha and TCR beta cDNA libraries carrying sample barcodes and UMIs were produced by 5'RACE using constant-segment primers. TCRdb itself ran the 5' RACE reads through MiXCR, one entry per CDR3 protein. The data show more than 400,000 distinct CDR3 sequences, about 20% seen once. These data belong to a study of T-cell memory formation after mild COVID-19. This chain uses TRBV5-4 with TRBJ2-3, with 11 bases identical to TRBD1. Input material: PBMCs or a T cell subset sorted from them (not recorded which). The sequence came from an adult woman who had mild COVID-19 (a few samples of this study predate the infection). Cell type and time point are not known. CDR3 sequence reads: CASSSPGTGGDF. CDR3 DNA: TGTGCCAGCAGCTCACCCGGGACAGGGGGGGATTTT. Combining the CDR3 with reference TRBV5-4 and TRBJ2-3 gives the whole variable domain ETGVTQSPTHLIKTRGQQVTLRCSSQSGHNTVSWYQQALGQGPQFIFQYYREEENGRGNFPPRFSGLQFPNYSSELNVNALELDDSALYLCASSSPGTGGDFGPGTRLTVL.